The 16 T cell receptor beta chains presented below share a single source sample, sequenced in a study of blood T cell repertoires in COVID-19. Clones were sequenced by immunoSEQ multiplex PCR, and TCRdb holds only the in-frame ones, with some missing. The sample comprises approximately 85,000 clones, more than 80% of which are singletons, and approximately 13% rests with the top ten. Sequences were obtained from peripheral blood. These TCRs come from a human donor in a cohort sampled during active COVID-19.

This chain links TRBV19 with TRBJ1-2; 10 bases agree with TRBD1. There are 18 residues in the CDR3. V lost 6 bases and J lost 8; bases outside the gene matches: 21. The germline V gene encodes CDR1 LNHDA and CDR2 SQIVND (reference sequence). The DNA for the CDR3 is TGTGCCAGTAGACCCTCAGCCGGGACAGGGGAAGCCAAGGGAGGCTACACCTTC. Protein sequence: CASRPSAGTGEAKGGYTF. The full variable domain, its missing parts supplied by reference TRBV19 and TRBJ1-2, is DGGITQSPKYLFRKEGQNVTLSCEQNLNHDAMYWYRQDPGQGLRLIYYSQIVNDFQKGDIAEGYSVSREKKESFPLTVTSAQKNPTAFYLCASRPSAGTGEAKGGYTFGSGTRLTVV.

This clone was recorded only once. The chain recombines TRBV27 with TRBJ1-2; the D gene is possibly TRBD1 (6 bases). Trimming left V 8 bases short and J 4 bases short, with 14 bases between. CDR1 is MNHEY and CDR2 is SMNVEV in the germline V gene (reference sequence). The CDR3 is 13 residues long. The CDR3 spells CASGLRGGYGYTF. DNA of the CDR3: TGTGCCAGCGGTCTTCGAGGGGGCTATGGCTACACCTTC.

The chain carries TRBV19 and TRBJ1-5, with 7 bases identical to TRBD1. V trimming: 7 bases; J trimming: 6 bases; junction bases outside the gene matches: 12. From germline, CDR1 is LNHDA and CDR2 SQIVND (reference sequence). The CDR3 sequence is 15 residues long. The CDR3 protein is CASKPRGDVTQPQHF. DNA for the CDR3: TGTGCCAGTAAGCCCAGGGGGGATGTCACTCAGCCCCAGCATTTT.

The CDR3 sequence is CATSEPSGGAADTQYF. CDR3 bases: TGTGCCACCAGTGAACCCAGCGGGGGGGCAGCAGATACGCAGTATTTT. This chain links TRBV24-1 with TRBJ2-3; 10 bases are shared with TRBD2. CDR1 and CDR2 (germline): KGHDR, SFDVKD. After removal of 4 bases from V and 4 bases from J, the junction contained 7 bases not matched to a gene. This CDR3 has 16 residues.

This chain joins TRBV7-2 and TRBJ1-2; 7 nucleotides align to TRBD1. Germline V CDR1 and CDR2: SGHTA, FQGNSA. The length of the CDR3 is 13 residues. Unmatched junction bases numbered 1, after V lost 4 bases and J lost 2 bases. This CDR3 reads CASSSTGNYGYTF. DNA for the CDR3: TGTGCCAGCAGCTCGACAGGGAACTATGGCTACACCTTC. Looking up the rest from reference TRBV7-2 and TRBJ1-2 gives the full variable domain: GAGVSQSPSNKVTEKGKDVELRCDPISGHTALYWYRQSLGQGLEFLIYFQGNSAPDKSGLPSDRFSAERTGGSVSTLTIQRTQQEDSAVYLCASSSTGNYGYTFGSGTRLTVV.

The V gene is TRBV5-1, the J gene TRBJ2-2, with TRBD1 as a possible D gene (6 bases). CDR1 is SGHRS, CDR2 YFSETQ, per germline. Deletions cut 4 bases from V and 1 base from J, with 8 bases between. The length of the CDR3 is 14 residues. The CDR3: CASSPQGNTGELFF. As DNA, the CDR3 is TGCGCCAGCAGCCCACAGGGGAACACCGGGGAGCTGTTTTTT. The variable domain in full, with the rest retrieved from reference TRBV5-1 and TRBJ2-2, is KAGVTQTPRYLIKTRGQQVTLSCSPISGHRSVSWYQQTPGQGLQFLFEYFSETQRNKGNFPGRFSGRQFSNSRSEMNVSTLELGDSALYLCASSPQGNTGELFFGEGSRLTVL.

This chain links TRBV3-1 (or the pseudogene TRBV3-2) with TRBJ2-3; 10 bases are shared with TRBD1. The V gene's germline CDR1 is LGHDT and CDR2 YNNKEL (reference sequence). The CDR3 has 16 residues. Trimming removed 2 bases from V and 5 bases from J; junction bases left unmatched: 7. CDR3 nucleotides: TGTGCCAGCAGCCAAAGGGACAGGGGCTTGATAGATACGCAGTATTTT. Its translation: CASSQRDRGLIDTQYF.

This chain links TRBV7-2 with TRBJ2-7; 8 bases match TRBD2. After removal of 3 bases from V and 2 bases from J, the junction contained 3 bases not matched to a gene. The CDR3 is made up of 14 amino acids. Germline V lookup: CDR1 SGHTA, CDR2 FQGNSA. The CDR3 protein is CASSFLAGPYEQYF. CDR3 coding DNA: TGTGCCAGCAGCTTCCTAGCGGGCCCCTACGAGCAGTACTTC.

The rearrangement uses TRBV30 and TRBJ2-4; 12 positions match TRBD2. Trimming at V came to 0 bases and at J to 6 bases, leaving 12 bases not matched to a gene. This CDR3 contains 18 residues. From germline, CDR1 is GTSNPN and CDR2 SVGIG (reference sequence). CDR3 region: CAWSVRLAGAGVVNIQYF. In nucleotides, the CDR3 is TGTGCCTGGAGTGTAAGACTAGCGGGGGCCGGGGTAGTAAACATTCAGTACTTC.

The chain is built from TRBV18 and TRBJ2-7, with 10 bases lining up with TRBD1. The V gene's germline CDR1 is KGHSH and CDR2 LQKENI. CDR3 size: 15 residues. With 2 bases clipped from V and 4 bases from J, the junction kept 5 bases outside the gene matches. CDR3 coding DNA: TGTGCCAGCTCACCAGACAGGGGGCCGTCTTACGAGCAGTACTTC. As protein: CASSPDRGPSYEQYF.

The rearrangement joins TRBV27 to TRBJ2-3, with 11 nucleotides matching TRBD2. This CDR3 contains 17 residues. Germline CDR1 reads MNHEY; CDR2 reads SMNVEV (reference sequence). Trimming at V came to 10 bases and at J to 1 base, leaving 13 bases not matched to a gene. CDR3 amino acids: CATLPNLAGGRTDTQYF. CDR3 bases: TGTGCCACCTTACCCAATCTAGCGGGGGGACGCACAGATACGCAGTATTTT.

V gene TRBV7-8 combines with J gene TRBJ1-1, with 8 nucleotides matching TRBD1. Germline CDR1 and CDR2: SGHVS and FQNEAQ. This CDR3 region has 17 residues. Germline trimming cut 3 bases from V and 3 bases from J; bases unmatched to any gene: 12. CDR3 sequence (DNA): TGTGCCAGCAGCTTCGACAGGGGATTGGGTAGGTACACTGAAGCTTTCTTT. Translating gives CASSFDRGLGRYTEAFF. Complete variable domain (other parts from reference TRBV7-8 and TRBJ1-1): GAGVSQSPRYKVAKRGQDVALRCDPISGHVSLFWYQQALGQGPEFLTYFQNEAQLDKSGLPSDRFFAERPEGSVSTLKIQRTQQEDSAVYLCASSFDRGLGRYTEAFFGQGTRLTVV.

The chain has TRBV7-9 and TRBJ2-7; D is possibly TRBD1 (5 bases). Germline values: CDR1 SEHNR, CDR2 FQNEAQ (reference sequence). The V end was cut by 3 bases, the J end by 6 bases, with 12 bases between. CDR3 length equals 13 residues. CDR3 in amino acids: CASSFQGPGEQYF. The CDR3, as DNA: TGTGCCAGCAGCTTTCAGGGTCCGGGCGAGCAGTACTTC. Looking up the rest from reference TRBV7-9 and TRBJ2-7 gives the full variable domain: DTGVSQNPRHKITKRGQNVTFRCDPISEHNRLYWYRQTLGQGPEFLTYFQNEAQLEKSRLLSDRFSAERPKGSFSTLEIQRTEQGDSAMYLCASSFQGPGEQYFGPGTRLTVT.

J is TRBJ1-1 and V is TRBV18; 7 bases fit TRBD1. The CDR3 extends over 12 amino acids. Germline CDR1 KGHSH, CDR2 LQKENI. V shed 4 bases, J shed 7 bases, and the junction held 3 bases outside the gene matches. CDR3 sequence reads: CASSLDRVEAFF. For the CDR3, the DNA is TGTGCCAGCTCACTTGACAGGGTTGAAGCTTTCTTT. Together with reference TRBV18 and TRBJ1-1, the CDR3 gives the full variable domain: NAGVMQNPRHLVRRRGQEARLRCSPMKGHSHVYWYRQLPEEGLKFMVYLQKENIIDESGMPKERFSAEFPKEGPSILRIQQVVRGDSAAYFCASSLDRVEAFFGQGTRLTVV.

The V call is TRBV30, the J call TRBJ1-5; 7 bases agree with TRBD1. The V segment lost 0 bases and the J segment 6 bases; nucleotides outside the gene matches: 11. Looked up from germline, CDR1 is GTSNPN and CDR2 is SVGIG (reference sequence). This CDR3 has 16 amino acids. The CDR3 DNA reads as TGTGCCTGGAGTGTAGGAGGGGCAGGGGGTGGTCAGCCCCAGCATTTT. It specifies CAWSVGGAGGGQPQHF.

The V call is TRBV7-8, the J call TRBJ2-7; D not certain. Germline V CDR1 and CDR2: SGHVS, FQNEAQ. The CDR3 has 12 amino acids. Between the trimmed V and J ends, which lost 5 bases and 7 bases, there was a span of 12 bases. CDR3 sequence reads: CASSRAPLEQYF. CDR3 in DNA: TGTGCCAGCAGCCGAGCCCCCCTGGAGCAGTACTTC.